What follows describes a single T cell receptor beta chain. These data belong to a study of CD4 and CD8 cells across lung adenocarcinoma regions. Donors had localized lung adenocarcinoma, a non-small cell lung cancer. TCRdb analysed the PCR reads with MiXCR anew, one entry per CDR3 protein. This sample carries 7,500 to 10,000 distinct CDR3 sequences, 40% to 65% of them seen once, and the ten largest clones take over 15%. This TCR was recovered from a male donor with lung adenocarcinoma. The CD4 and CD8 labels of this study may be unreliable. The specimen was CD4+ T cells from the margin of a lung tumor.

CDR3 nucleotide sequence: TGTGCCAGCAGCCAGCCCGCCCAGAACACTGAAGCTTTCTTT. Residues: CASSQPAQNTEAFF. The gene calls are TRBV28 and TRBJ1-1, with D uncertain. Trimming pared 6 bases from V and 1 base from J, leaving 12 bases between. This CDR3 is 14 amino acids long. Per the germline V gene, CDR1 is MDHEN and CDR2 is SYDVKM.